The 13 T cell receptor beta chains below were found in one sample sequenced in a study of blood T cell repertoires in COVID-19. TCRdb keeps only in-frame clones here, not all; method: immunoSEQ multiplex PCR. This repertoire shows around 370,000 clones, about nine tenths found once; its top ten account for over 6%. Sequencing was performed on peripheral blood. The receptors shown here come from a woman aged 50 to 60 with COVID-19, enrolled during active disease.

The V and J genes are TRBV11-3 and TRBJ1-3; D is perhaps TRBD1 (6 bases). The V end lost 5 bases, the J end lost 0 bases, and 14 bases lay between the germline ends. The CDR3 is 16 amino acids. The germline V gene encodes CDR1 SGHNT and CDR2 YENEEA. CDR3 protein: CASSASGDLSGNTIYF. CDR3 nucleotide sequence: TGTGCCAGCAGCGCTTCAGGGGACCTCTCTGGAAACACCATATATTTT.

DNA for the CDR3: TGTGCCAGCAGCGTAGTAGTACCCGGGTATAGCGGCCCCAATGAGCAGTTCTTC. It is translated as CASSVVVPGYSGPNEQFF. The rearrangement joins TRBV9 to TRBJ2-1; a weak D match, TRBD2 (6 bases). V was shortened by 0 bases and J by 6 bases, with 22 bases between the two germline ends. CDR1 and CDR2 from the germline V gene are SGDLS and YYNGEE. The CDR3 length is 18 residues.

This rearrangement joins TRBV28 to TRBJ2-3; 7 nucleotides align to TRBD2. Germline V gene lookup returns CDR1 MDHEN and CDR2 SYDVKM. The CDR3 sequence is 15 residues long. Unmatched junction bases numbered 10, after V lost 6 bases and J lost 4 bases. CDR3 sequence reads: CASRSEAAGADTQYF. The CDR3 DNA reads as TGTGCCAGCAGATCCGAGGCGGCGGGGGCAGATACGCAGTATTTT. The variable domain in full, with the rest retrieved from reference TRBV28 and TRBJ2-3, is DVKVTQSSRYLVKRTGEKVFLECVQDMDHENMFWYRQDPGLGLRLIYFSYDVKMKEKGDIPEGYSVSREKKERFSLILESASTNQTSMYLCASRSEAAGADTQYFGPGTRLTVL.

CDR3 bases: TGTGCCACCAGCAGAACGACAGGGGAGTATGAAAAACTGTTTTTT. Protein: CATSRTTGEYEKLFF. The J gene is TRBJ1-4, the V gene TRBV15, with 8 bases that match TRBD1. V trimming: 2 bases; J trimming: 6 bases; junction bases outside the gene matches: 5. Germline CDR1 reads LNHNV; CDR2 reads YYDKDF (reference sequence). There are 15 residues in the CDR3.

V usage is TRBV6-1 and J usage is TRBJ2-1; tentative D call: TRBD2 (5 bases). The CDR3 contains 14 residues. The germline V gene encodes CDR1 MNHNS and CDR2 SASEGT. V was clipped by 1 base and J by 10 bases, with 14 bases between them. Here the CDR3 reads CASSEVPAQREQFF. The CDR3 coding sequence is TGTGCCAGCAGTGAAGTCCCTGCCCAGCGGGAGCAGTTCTTC.

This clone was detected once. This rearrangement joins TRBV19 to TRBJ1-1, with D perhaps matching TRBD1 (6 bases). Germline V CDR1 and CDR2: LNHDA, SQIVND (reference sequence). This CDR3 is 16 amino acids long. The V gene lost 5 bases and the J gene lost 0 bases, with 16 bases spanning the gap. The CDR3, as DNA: TGTGCCAGTAGTTCCCCCGGGGGGGGCCTGAACACTGAAGCTTTCTTT. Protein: CASSSPGGGLNTEAFF.

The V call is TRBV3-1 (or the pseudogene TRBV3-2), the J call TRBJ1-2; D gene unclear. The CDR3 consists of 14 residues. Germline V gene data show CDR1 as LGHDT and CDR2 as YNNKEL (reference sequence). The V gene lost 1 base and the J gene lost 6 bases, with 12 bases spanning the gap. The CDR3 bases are TGTGCCAGCAGCCAAGGATTGGCCGGAGATGGCTACACCTTC. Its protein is CASSQGLAGDGYTF.

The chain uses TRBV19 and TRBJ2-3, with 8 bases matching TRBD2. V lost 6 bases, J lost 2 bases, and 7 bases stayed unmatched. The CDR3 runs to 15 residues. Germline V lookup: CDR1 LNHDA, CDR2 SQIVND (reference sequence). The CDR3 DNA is TGTGCCAGTAGCAACACGGGGGGGGCCACAGATACGCAGTATTTT. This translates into CASSNTGGATDTQYF.

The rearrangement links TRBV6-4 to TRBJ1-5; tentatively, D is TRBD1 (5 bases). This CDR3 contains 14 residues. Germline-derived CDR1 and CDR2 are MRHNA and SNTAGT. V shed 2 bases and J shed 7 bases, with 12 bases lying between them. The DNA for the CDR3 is TGTGCCAGCAGTGACATGGCGGGGGTGCAGCCCCAGCATTTT. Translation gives CASSDMAGVQPQHF.

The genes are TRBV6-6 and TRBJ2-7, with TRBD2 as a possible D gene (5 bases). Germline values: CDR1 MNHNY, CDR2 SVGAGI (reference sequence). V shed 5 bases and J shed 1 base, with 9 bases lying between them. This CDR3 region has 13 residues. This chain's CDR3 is CASSGLGSYEQYF. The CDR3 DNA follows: TGTGCCAGCAGTGGACTGGGTTCCTACGAGCAGTACTTC.

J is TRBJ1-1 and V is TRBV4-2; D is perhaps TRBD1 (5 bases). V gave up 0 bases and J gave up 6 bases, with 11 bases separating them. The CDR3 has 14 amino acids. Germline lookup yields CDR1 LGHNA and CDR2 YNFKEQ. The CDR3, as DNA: TGTGCCAGCAGCCAAGATGGAGGGGAACCTGAAGCTTTCTTT. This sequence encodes CASSQDGGEPEAFF.

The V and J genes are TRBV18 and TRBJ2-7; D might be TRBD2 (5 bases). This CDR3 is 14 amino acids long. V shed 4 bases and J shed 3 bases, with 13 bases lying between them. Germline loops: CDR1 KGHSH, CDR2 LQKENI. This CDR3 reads CASSLRRTDYEQYF. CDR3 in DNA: TGTGCCAGCTCACTTCGGAGGACGGACTACGAGCAGTACTTC.

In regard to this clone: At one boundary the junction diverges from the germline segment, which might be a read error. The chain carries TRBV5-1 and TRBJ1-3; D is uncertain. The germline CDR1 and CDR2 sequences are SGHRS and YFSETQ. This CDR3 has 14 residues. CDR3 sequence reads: CASSLDRSGNTIYF. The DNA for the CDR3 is TGCGCCAGCAGTTTGGACCGGTCTGGAAACACCATATATTTT.